The next 24 T cell receptor beta chains were all read from a single sample in a study of blood T cell repertoires in COVID-19. Data came from immunoSEQ multiplex PCR; TCRdb stores just in-frame clones and leaves some out. The repertoire holds roughly 230,000 clones, about four fifths seen once, with roughly 7.8% in the top ten. The sequenced sample was peripheral blood. Receptors originate from a man aged 40-50 years with active or convalescent COVID-19.

The J gene is TRBJ1-4, the V gene TRBV28, with D possibly TRBD1 on 5 matching bases. The CDR3 consists of 15 residues. Trimming removed 5 bases from V and 8 bases from J, with 18 bases in between. Per germline, CDR1 MDHEN and CDR2 SYDVKM. The CDR3 reads CASSRDSLVGEKLFF. The DNA of the CDR3 is TGTGCCAGCAGTCGCGACAGCCTGGTTGGGGAAAAACTGTTTTTT.

The table lists this clone with a few counts. V usage is TRBV6-5 and J usage is TRBJ1-6, with TRBD1 identical over 7 bases. CDR1 is MNHEY and CDR2 is SVGAGI in the germline V gene. V shed 6 bases and J 0 bases; nucleotides not matched to a gene: 2. The CDR3 runs 15 residues. The CDR3 region is CASRQGGSYNSPLHF. In DNA form, the CDR3 reads TGTGCCAGCAGGCAGGGGGGCTCCTATAATTCACCCCTCCACTTT.

The rearrangement uses TRBV11-3 and TRBJ2-1; 8 positions match TRBD2. Germline V gene sequence: CDR1 SGHNT, CDR2 YENEEA. J lost 3 bases, V lost 2 bases, and 3 bases had no gene match. The CDR3 runs 15 residues. CDR3 coding DNA: TGTGCCAGCAGCTTACCGGGGGGGAGCTACAATGAGCAGTTCTTC. Protein product: CASSLPGGSYNEQFF.

The DNA of the CDR3 is TGTGCTAGTGCCCGGACTAGCGGGGGGTCCCAAGAGACCCAGTACTTC. As protein: CASARTSGGSQETQYF. V and J are TRBV12-5 and TRBJ2-5, with 14 bases that match TRBD2. The trim removed 7 bases at V and 1 base at J, leaving 5 bases unmatched. Per germline, CDR1 LGHNT and CDR2 FRNRAP. The CDR3 sequence is 16 residues long.

The CDR3 loop is CASSDRDRGLTEAFF. CDR3 nucleotide sequence: TGTGCCAGCAGCGACCGGGACAGGGGGCTAACTGAAGCTTTCTTT. The chain combines TRBV11-2 with TRBJ1-1; 12 bases line up with TRBD1. CDR1 is SGHAT, CDR2 FQNNGV, per germline. This CDR3 is 15 amino acids long. V trimming: 5 bases; J trimming: 5 bases; junction bases outside the gene matches: 6.

The chain is built from TRBV30 and TRBJ1-3; TRBD1 matches at 7 bases. CDR1 GTSNPN and CDR2 SVGIG come from the germline V gene (reference sequence). The CDR3 loop spans 16 amino acids. J was trimmed by 2 bases and V by 4 bases; bases with no gene match: 11. CDR3 protein: CAWTEIGGPAGNTIYF. DNA for the CDR3: TGTGCCTGGACCGAAATAGGGGGCCCGGCTGGAAACACCATATATTTT. The variable domain in full, with the rest retrieved from reference TRBV30 and TRBJ1-3, is SQTIHQWPATLVQPVGSPLSLECTVEGTSNPNLYWYRQAAGRGLQLLFYSVGIGQISSEVPQNLSASRPQDRQFILSSKKLLLSDSGFYLCAWTEIGGPAGNTIYFGEGSWLTVV.

This clone was picked up a small number of times. The genes are TRBV11-2 and TRBJ2-7, with 8 positions matching TRBD1. In germline, CDR1 is SGHAT, CDR2 FQNNGV. The CDR3 totals 13 residues. V was clipped by 5 bases and J by 4 bases; unmatched bases: 4. In DNA, the CDR3 is TGTGCCAGCAGCCCACAGGGGGAATACGAGCAGTACTTC. It encodes CASSPQGEYEQYF.

The chain links TRBV2 to TRBJ1-2; TRBD1 is a possible D gene (6 bases). Trimming left V 8 bases short and J 6 bases short, with 16 bases between. The CDR3 runs 13 residues. Germline lookup yields CDR1 SNHLY and CDR2 FYNNEI. The CDR3 here is CASSKTGFHGYTF. In DNA, the CDR3 is TGTGCCAGCTCCAAAACAGGGTTCCATGGCTACACCTTC.

The V and J genes are TRBV24-1 and TRBJ2-5; TRBD2 is a possible D gene (6 bases). Germline V gives CDR1 KGHDR, CDR2 SFDVKD. V lost 6 bases and J 5 bases, leaving 9 bases between the germline ends. The CDR3 is 12 amino acids. The CDR3 DNA reads as TGTGCCACCAGTTACGCGGGGGAGACCCAGTACTTC. This gives the protein CATSYAGETQYF.

V and J are TRBV12-3 or TRBV12-4 and TRBJ1-1; unclear D gene. V dropped 7 bases and J dropped 2 bases, with 11 bases sitting between them. The CDR3 consists of 13 residues. CDR3 nucleotide sequence: TGTGCCAGCACCCTTGCAGTTAACACTGAAGCTTTCTTT. It codes for CASTLAVNTEAFF.

V is TRBV25-1 and J is TRBJ2-3; D uncertain. This CDR3 contains 13 residues. The V gene lost 3 bases and the J gene lost 5 bases, with 9 bases spanning the gap. Germline V lookup: CDR1 MGHDK, CDR2 SYGVNS. CDR3 protein: CASSDRVQDTQYF. The CDR3 DNA sequence: TGTGCCAGCAGTGACCGGGTGCAAGATACGCAGTATTTT.

The chain joins TRBV3-1 (or the pseudogene TRBV3-2) to TRBJ1-2; 8 nucleotides agree with TRBD1. Looked up from germline, CDR1 is LGHDT and CDR2 is YNNKEL (reference sequence). With V trimmed by 1 base and J by 5 bases, 6 bases remained unmatched. The CDR3 has 15 residues. CDR3 region: CASSQAKDRDYGYTF. The CDR3 region has the DNA TGTGCCAGCAGCCAAGCAAAGGACAGGGATTATGGCTACACCTTC.

The V gene is TRBV5-6, the J gene TRBJ2-5; tentatively, D is TRBD2 (6 bases). V lost 5 bases and J lost 5, with 13 bases in between. Germline V gene data show CDR1 as SGHDT and CDR2 as YYEEEE. The CDR3 extends over 13 amino acids. In DNA, the CDR3 is TGTGCCAGCAGTCGGGACCGGGGGGAGACCCAGTACTTC. Translated: CASSRDRGETQYF.

The chain carries TRBV11-3 and TRBJ2-7; D is possibly TRBD1 (6 bases). Trimming left V 0 bases short and J 2 bases short, with 11 bases between. The CDR3 sequence is 15 residues long. The germline gives CDR1 SGHNT, CDR2 YENEEA. CDR3 region: CASSLDPGQTYEQYF. CDR3 nucleotide sequence: TGTGCCAGCAGCTTAGATCCCGGACAGACCTACGAGCAGTACTTC.

The V and J genes are TRBV20-1 and TRBJ1-6, with TRBD1 as a possible D gene (6 bases). V lost 3 bases, J lost 10 bases, and 16 bases lay in between. The CDR3 is 14 amino acids. The germline CDR1 and CDR2 sequences are DFQATT and SNEGSKA (reference sequence). The CDR3 here is CSASVGGQSSPLHF. The CDR3, as DNA: TGCAGTGCTAGTGTCGGTGGACAGAGCTCACCCCTCCACTTT.

The chain links TRBV28 to TRBJ1-2, with TRBD1 matching over 11 bases. Germline V gene lookup returns CDR1 MDHEN and CDR2 SYDVKM. This CDR3 has 14 residues. The J segment lost 8 bases and the V segment lost 11 bases, leaving 13 bases of the junction unmatched. The CDR3 loop reads CAGWAGQGAGGYTF. Written as DNA, the CDR3 is TGTGCCGGCTGGGCCGGACAGGGGGCTGGCGGCTACACCTTC.

CDR3 sequence reads: CASSQGPYEQYF. The CDR3 nucleotides read TGTGCCAGCAGCCAAGGGCCGTACGAGCAGTACTTC. V usage is TRBV3-1 (or the pseudogene TRBV3-2) and J usage is TRBJ2-7; the D is unclear. The CDR3 spans 12 residues. V lost 1 base to trimming and J lost 4 bases, with 5 bases between them. Germline assignment: CDR1 LGHDT and CDR2 YNNKEL (reference sequence).

The chain has TRBV10-3 and TRBJ1-2, with D possibly TRBD1 on 6 matching bases. V was pared by 7 bases and J by 3 bases, with 12 bases between. Germline-derived CDR1 and CDR2 are ENHRY and SYGVKD. The CDR3 covers 13 residues. The CDR3 DNA reads as TGTGCCATCACCCCGGACAGCTACTATGGCTACACCTTC. Amino acid sequence: CAITPDSYYGYTF.

This chain links TRBV2 with TRBJ2-3, with TRBD2 matching 11 bases. This CDR3 spans 16 amino acids. V lost 5 bases, J lost 4 bases, and 8 bases stayed unmatched. Looked up from germline, CDR1 is SNHLY and CDR2 is FYNNEI. The CDR3: CASSSGTSGRADTQYF. CDR3 nucleotide sequence: TGTGCCAGCAGTTCCGGGACTAGCGGCAGGGCAGATACGCAGTATTTT.

This sequence joins TRBV3-1 (or the pseudogene TRBV3-2) and TRBJ2-3; maybe TRBD2 (5 bases). Between the trimmed V and J ends, which lost 8 bases and 4 bases, there was a span of 10 bases. Germline assignment: CDR1 LGHDT and CDR2 YNNKEL (reference sequence). The CDR3 totals 12 residues. This CDR3 is CASRLGADTQYF. CDR3 coding DNA: TGTGCCAGCCGCCTCGGGGCAGATACGCAGTATTTT.

The chain combines TRBV19 with TRBJ1-4; weak D call: TRBD1 (6 bases). The CDR3 sequence is 15 residues long. CDR1 LNHDA and CDR2 SQIVND come from the germline V gene (reference sequence). V was pared by 5 bases and J by 1 base, with 11 bases between. CDR3 residues: CASSPGAVTNEKLFF. CDR3 in DNA: TGTGCCAGTAGTCCAGGGGCGGTAACTAATGAAAAACTGTTTTTT.

The chain employs TRBV5-1 and TRBJ1-4, with 11 bases matching TRBD1. Trimming at V came to 4 bases and at J to 7 bases, leaving 0 bases not matched to a gene. CDR1 is SGHRS, CDR2 YFSETQ, per germline. This CDR3 contains 13 residues. CDR3 sequence: CASSGTGGEKLFF. CDR3 coding DNA: TGCGCCAGCAGCGGGACAGGGGGTGAAAAACTGTTTTTT.

This clone was recorded a few times. The chain has TRBV5-1 and TRBJ2-7, with TRBD1 identical over 10 bases. The V gene end was trimmed by 2 bases and the J gene end by 4 bases; junction bases not matched to a gene: 3. The CDR3 length is 14 residues. CDR1 is SGHRS, CDR2 YFSETQ, per germline. CDR3 amino acids: CASSLDRGQYEQYF. CDR3 coding DNA: TGCGCCAGCAGCTTAGACAGGGGGCAATACGAGCAGTACTTC.

The count of this clone is one. The V and J genes are TRBV19 and TRBJ1-1, with 7 bases identical to TRBD1. CDR1 is LNHDA, CDR2 SQIVND, per germline (reference sequence). CDR3 length: 14 amino acids. Trimming cost V 6 bases and J 2 bases; bases outside gene matches: 6. The CDR3 nucleotides read TGTGCCAGTAGGACCACAGGGGACAACACTGAAGCTTTCTTT. Translated: CASRTTGDNTEAFF.